The clone carrying this TCR beta chain is classed as medium-sized. Its antigen is as yet unknown. With 10-nucleotide random UMIs, 5'RACE was used to make the cDNA. TCRdb re-derived calls from the 5' RACE reads in MiXCR, one entry per CDR3 protein. The data contain over 13,000 distinct CDR3 sequences, 6.5% to 8% of them singletons. The V gene end was trimmed by 5 bases and the J gene end by 0 bases; junction bases not matched to a gene: 6. This CDR3 is built from 15 residues. Germline loops: CDR1 DFQATT, CDR2 SNEGSKA (reference sequence). This sample was included in a study of neurological immune-mediated disorders. Study-level results: No CDR3 amino acid sequences were shared by expanded clones across subjects, suggesting private repertoires in all groups.

The chain is built from TRBV20-1 and TRBJ2-7; 11 nucleotides agree with TRBD1. Sequenced material: CD8+ T cells from blood. The TCR originated in a woman between 40 and 50 years old in good health. CDR3 amino acids: CSAPRTGGASYEQYF. In DNA, the CDR3 is TGCAGTGCTCCCAGGACAGGGGGCGCCTCCTACGAGCAGTACTTC.